One and the same sample provided the 21 T cell receptor beta chains below, sequenced in a study of T cells expressing NK-cell markers. TCRdb reprocessed the 5' RACE reads, with one entry per CDR3 protein and no DNA. This sample's table reports some 150,000 distinct CDR3 sequences. The sample consisted of blood T cells: a sorted CD56 or NKG2C T cell subset, CD4+ or CD8+ T cells, or bulk PBMC T cells (not recorded which). These receptors were taken from a woman aged 45-59 years in good health.

V gene TRBV20-1 combines with J gene TRBJ1-5; TCRdb's D gene call, TRBD1, goes unchecked for lack of DNA. Germline CDR1 and CDR2: DFQATT and SNEGSKA (reference sequence). The CDR3 contains 15 residues. The CDR3 reads CSARTEVTSNQPQHF.

The chain combines TRBV13 with TRBJ1-1; the D call of TRBD1 rests on TCRdb alone, since no DNA is present to check it. Germline loops: CDR1 PRHDT, CDR2 FYEKMQ (reference sequence). CDR3 length: 14 amino acids. CDR3 protein: CASSSGRENTEAFF.

V usage is TRBV24-1 and J usage is TRBJ1-1. The CDR3 totals 13 residues. CDR1 KGHDR and CDR2 SFDVKD come from the germline V gene. The CDR3 reads CATSDPSDTEAFF.

The chain joins TRBV4-1 to TRBJ2-7. The CDR3 consists of 14 residues. Germline V gene data show CDR1 as MGHRA and CDR2 as YSYEKL. The CDR3 loop reads CASSQDPGPLEQYF.

The J gene is TRBJ2-1, the V gene TRBV12-3 or TRBV12-4; lacking DNA, the TRBD1 call made by TCRdb goes unchecked. The CDR3 runs 15 residues. This CDR3 reads CASSNPAGALNEQFF.

The gene calls are TRBV4-1 and TRBJ1-1; TCRdb's assignment of TRBD1 cannot be checked, as there is no DNA. Per germline, CDR1 MGHRA and CDR2 YSYEKL. The CDR3 is 15 residues long. The CDR3 sequence: CASSQGGQGYTEAFF.

The chain combines TRBV12-3 or TRBV12-4 with TRBJ1-5. The CDR3 runs 13 residues. CDR3 sequence reads: CASRLWTSQPQHF.

V usage is TRBV14 and J usage is TRBJ2-5; the D gene TCRdb calls, TRBD2, cannot be checked with no DNA. The V gene's germline CDR1 is SGHDN and CDR2 FVKESK. CDR3 length equals 21 residues. CDR3 residues: CASSQDLRGSGSLGNQETQYF.

V and J are TRBV13 and TRBJ2-1; TCRdb reports TRBD1, a call that lacks DNA to check it against. The CDR3 has 19 residues. Germline V CDR1 and CDR2: PRHDT, FYEKMQ (reference sequence). The CDR3 sequence is CASSLIGQGAASGLDEQFF. Full variable domain (missing parts from reference TRBV13 and TRBJ2-1): AAGVIQSPRHLIKEKRETATLKCYPIPRHDTVYWYQQGPGQDPQFLISFYEKMQSDKGSIPDRFSAQQFSDYHSELNMSSLELGDSALYFCASSLIGQGAASGLDEQFFGPGTRLTVL.

The chain uses TRBV6-5 and TRBJ2-5; TCRdb gives TRBD2 as the D gene, but with no DNA this cannot be confirmed. CDR3 length equals 13 residues. Germline-derived CDR1 and CDR2 are MNHEY and SVGAGI. This chain's CDR3 is CASSFGSLETQYF.

The J gene is TRBJ2-1, the V gene TRBV20-1. CDR3 length: 14 residues. Looked up from germline, CDR1 is DFQATT and CDR2 is SNEGSKA (reference sequence). CDR3: CSASGLESYNEQFF.

This chain connects TRBV10-3 to TRBJ1-1. The CDR3 loop spans 13 amino acids. CDR1 and CDR2 (germline): ENHRY, SYGVKD. CDR3 in amino acids: CAISVGANTEAFF.

V and J are TRBV12-5 and TRBJ2-1; the D call from TCRdb, TRBD2, cannot be confirmed without DNA. The CDR3 runs 17 residues. Per the germline V gene, CDR1 is LGHNT and CDR2 is FRNRAP. CDR3 sequence: CASGSTDLSGRSNEQFF.

The chain carries TRBV27 and TRBJ2-7; TCRdb returns TRBD1, unconfirmable since there is no DNA. This CDR3 is 16 amino acids long. Germline V lookup: CDR1 MNHEY, CDR2 SMNVEV (reference sequence). CDR3 sequence reads: CASSFTSGTSSYEQYF.

The chain is built from TRBV6-5 and TRBJ2-1; TCRdb reports TRBD2, a call that lacks DNA to check it against. The CDR3 consists of 16 residues. In germline, CDR1 is MNHEY, CDR2 SVGAGI. CDR3 in amino acids: CASSPLPSSNINEQFF.

The chain uses TRBV6-5 and TRBJ2-5; the D call from TCRdb, TRBD2, cannot be confirmed without DNA. The germline V gene encodes CDR1 MNHEY and CDR2 SVGAGI. This CDR3 has 14 residues. The CDR3 spells CASSNSGRGETQYF.

V is TRBV29-1 and J is TRBJ2-1. CDR3 size: 14 residues. The germline CDR1 and CDR2 sequences are SQVTM and ANQGSEA. The CDR3 here is CSVVAVSRYNEQFF.

The J gene is TRBJ2-1, the V gene TRBV9; as DNA is missing, the TRBD2 call by TCRdb cannot be tested. CDR1 and CDR2 (germline): SGDLS, YYNGEE. The CDR3 extends over 12 amino acids. The CDR3 loop reads CASRGDSPEQFF. The variable domain in full, with the rest retrieved from reference TRBV9 and TRBJ2-1, is DSGVTQTPKHLITATGQRVTLRCSPRSGDLSVYWYQQSLDQGLQFLIQYYNGEERAKGNILERFSAQQFPDLHSELNLSSLELGDSALYFCASRGDSPEQFFGPGTRLTVL.

The CDR3 protein is CASSQAVRTRHPGELFF. The chain couples TRBV3-1 to TRBJ2-2; TCRdb's D gene call, TRBD2, goes unchecked for lack of DNA. Germline CDR1 LGHDT, CDR2 YNNKEL (reference sequence). The CDR3 totals 17 residues.

This chain connects TRBV5-1 to TRBJ2-5; the D call of TRBD1 rests on TCRdb alone, since no DNA is present to check it. Germline lookup yields CDR1 SGHRS and CDR2 YFSETQ. The CDR3 has 13 residues. Here the CDR3 reads CASSRAGGEAQYF.

The chain links TRBV10-3 to TRBJ2-2; TCRdb returns TRBD1, unconfirmable since there is no DNA. Germline CDR1 and CDR2: ENHRY and SYGVKD. The CDR3 contains 14 residues. The CDR3: CAISARDSQWELFF.